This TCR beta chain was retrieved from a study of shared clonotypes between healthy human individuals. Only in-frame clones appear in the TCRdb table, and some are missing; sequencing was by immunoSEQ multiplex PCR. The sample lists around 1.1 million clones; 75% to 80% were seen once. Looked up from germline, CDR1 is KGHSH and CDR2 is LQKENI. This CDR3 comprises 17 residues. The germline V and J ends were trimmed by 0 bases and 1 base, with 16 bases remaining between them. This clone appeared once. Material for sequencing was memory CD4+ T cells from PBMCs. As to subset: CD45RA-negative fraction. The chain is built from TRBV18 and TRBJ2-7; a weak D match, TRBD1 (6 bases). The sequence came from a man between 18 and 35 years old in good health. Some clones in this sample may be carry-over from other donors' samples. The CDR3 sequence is CASSPPVGGPSSYEQYF. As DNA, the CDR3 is TGTGCCAGCTCACCACCGGTAGGGGGACCTAGTTCCTACGAGCAGTACTTC.